The 27 T cell receptor beta chains below were found in one sample sequenced in a study of CD8 T cells in ankylosing spondylitis. Via MiXCR, TCRdb re-called the 5' RACE reads, giving one row per CDR3 protein. The sample shows about 340,000 distinct CDR3 sequences, roughly 22% of them seen only once. The sequenced sample consisted of blood, either unsorted or a sorted T cell fraction (not recorded which). The receptors here all came from a male donor with ankylosing spondylitis or in good health (not recorded which).

The gene calls are TRBV6-1 and TRBJ1-5; TRBD1 matches 8 bases. The germline V gene encodes CDR1 MNHNS and CDR2 SASEGT. This CDR3 contains 14 residues. V gave up 8 bases and J gave up 0 bases; unmatched junction bases: 3. The CDR3 here is CASETGDSNQPQHF. The CDR3 DNA reads TGTGCCAGCGAGACAGGGGATAGCAATCAGCCCCAGCATTTT.

This sequence joins TRBV12-3 or TRBV12-4 and TRBJ1-3, with 7 bases fitting TRBD1. J was trimmed by 2 bases and V by 4 bases; bases with no gene match: 2. This CDR3 has 14 amino acids. The CDR3 sequence: CASSSQGAGNTIYF. CDR3 nucleotide sequence: TGTGCCAGCAGTTCGCAGGGGGCTGGAAACACCATATATTTT.

This clonotype has a handful of counts. The chain links TRBV5-1 to TRBJ2-7; the match to TRBD1 covers 8 bases. J gave up 6 bases and V 3 bases, and 8 bases lay outside the gene matches. Germline V gives CDR1 SGHRS, CDR2 YFSETQ. The CDR3 loop spans 14 amino acids. CDR3 sequence: CASSSWGQAREQYF. DNA of the CDR3: TGCGCCAGCAGCTCCTGGGGACAGGCACGCGAGCAGTACTTC.

This chain links TRBV7-9 with TRBJ2-5, with TRBD2 identical over 10 bases. Per the germline V gene, CDR1 is SEHNR and CDR2 is FQNEAQ (reference sequence). This CDR3 region has 15 residues. V was clipped by 8 bases and J by 3 bases; unmatched bases: 9. CDR3 coding DNA: TGTGCCAGCGGAGCCTTAGCGGGGGGTGAAGAGACCCAGTACTTC. Translating gives CASGALAGGEETQYF.

The CDR3 DNA reads as TGTGCCAGCAGCTACGGACTAGCGGGGAGCACAGATACGCAGTATTTT. This gives the protein CASSYGLAGSTDTQYF. V gene TRBV7-3 combines with J gene TRBJ2-3, with TRBD2 matching 12 bases. J was trimmed by 0 bases and V by 4 bases; bases with no gene match: 2. This CDR3 contains 16 residues. Per germline, CDR1 SGHTA and CDR2 FQGTGA.

This clonotype was observed a handful of times. The rearrangement links TRBV7-8 to TRBJ2-3; TRBD2 aligns across 8 bases. The CDR3 extends over 15 amino acids. Germline V gene lookup returns CDR1 SGHVS and CDR2 FQNEAQ. V was clipped by 8 bases and J by 2 bases; unmatched bases: 9. CDR3 in amino acids: CASESTSGLTDTQYF. CDR3 coding DNA: TGTGCCAGCGAAAGTACTAGCGGCCTCACAGATACGCAGTATTTT.

The CDR3 sequence is CASSYIPQETQYF. CDR3 bases: TGTGCCAGCAGTTACATACCTCAAGAGACCCAGTACTTC. The chain links TRBV6-6 to TRBJ2-5; D call uncertain. CDR1 and CDR2 from the germline V gene are MNHNY and SVGAGI (reference sequence). Trimming left V 2 bases short and J 2 bases short, with 6 bases between. CDR3 length: 13 amino acids.

The chain has TRBV7-9 and TRBJ2-2; the match to TRBD2 covers 9 bases. The CDR3 is made up of 17 amino acids. J gave up 4 bases and V 4 bases, and 10 bases lay outside the gene matches. Germline CDR1 is SEHNR and CDR2 is FQNEAQ (reference sequence). The CDR3 sequence: CASSSLAGPRGTGELFF. Written as DNA, the CDR3 is TGTGCCAGCAGCTCCCTAGCGGGGCCGAGGGGCACCGGGGAGCTGTTTTTT. Complete variable domain (other parts from reference TRBV7-9 and TRBJ2-2): DTGVSQNPRHKITKRGQNVTFRCDPISEHNRLYWYRQTLGQGPEFLTYFQNEAQLEKSRLLSDRFSAERPKGSFSTLEIQRTEQGDSAMYLCASSSLAGPRGTGELFFGEGSRLTVL.

CDR3 region: CASNGRANYGYTF. CDR3 nucleotide sequence: TGTGCCAGCAACGGCAGGGCCAACTATGGCTACACCTTC. The rearrangement joins TRBV13 to TRBJ1-2; D is possibly TRBD1 (5 bases). Trimming stripped 7 bases from V and 2 bases from J, with 11 bases between. This CDR3 has 13 residues. Germline V CDR1 and CDR2: PRHDT, FYEKMQ (reference sequence).

This clonotype was detected only a few times. The chain employs TRBV6-1 and TRBJ2-7; D is unclear. The V end lost 8 bases, the J end lost 6 bases, and 11 bases lay between the germline ends. CDR3 length: 11 residues. Germline CDR1 MNHNS, CDR2 SASEGT. CDR3 nucleotide sequence: TGTGCCAGCTGGGGTGGGCTCGAGCAGTACTTC. Protein sequence: CASWGGLEQYF.

This clonotype was counted once. The chain carries TRBV19 and TRBJ2-3; 7 nucleotides agree with TRBD2. The CDR3 length is 15 residues. The germline V gene encodes CDR1 LNHDA and CDR2 SQIVND (reference sequence). The V segment lost 3 bases and the J segment 4 bases; nucleotides outside the gene matches: 7. DNA for the CDR3: TGTGCCAGTAGTATTGGGGGACTAAAATCAGATACGCAGTATTTT. The encoded protein is CASSIGGLKSDTQYF. Filled out from reference TRBV19 and TRBJ2-3, the complete variable domain reads DGGITQSPKYLFRKEGQNVTLSCEQNLNHDAMYWYRQDPGQGLRLIYYSQIVNDFQKGDIAEGYSVSREKKESFPLTVTSAQKNPTAFYLCASSIGGLKSDTQYFGPGTRLTVL.

This clonotype has a handful of counts. The rearrangement joins TRBV20-1 to TRBJ2-4; TRBD2 aligns across 8 bases. The ends lost 6 bases at V and 3 bases at J; junction bases unmatched: 7. This CDR3 spans 14 amino acids. Germline V gene data show CDR1 as DFQATT and CDR2 as SNEGSKA (reference sequence). The CDR3 loop reads CSARTSRSKNIQYF. Here the CDR3 DNA reads TGCAGTGCGAGGACTAGCCGGAGCAAAAACATTCAGTACTTC.

The chain combines TRBV16 with TRBJ2-7; D possibly matches TRBD1 or TRBD2 (5 bases each). CDR1 is KGHSY, CDR2 FQNENV, per germline. CDR3 size: 15 residues. Trimming took 4 bases from V and 2 from J, leaving 15 bases between them. CDR3 DNA: TGTGCCAGCAGCCCCCGGGCAGAGGGGACCTACGAGCAGTACTTC. Its translation is CASSPRAEGTYEQYF.

This clonotype came up a few times. This sequence joins TRBV7-9 and TRBJ1-2, with a possible D match to TRBD1 (5 bases). V dropped 7 bases and J dropped 3 bases, with 15 bases sitting between them. There are 14 residues in the CDR3. Germline V lookup: CDR1 SEHNR, CDR2 FQNEAQ (reference sequence). The CDR3 nucleotides are TGTGCCAGCACCCAGGGCGGGGTTGACTATGGCTACACCTTC. Its translation is CASTQGGVDYGYTF.

This clonotype was seen once. V gene TRBV3-1 combines with J gene TRBJ2-7; 12 bases match TRBD1. CDR1 is LGHDT and CDR2 is YNNKEL in the germline V gene (reference sequence). The CDR3 spans 15 residues. V lost 3 bases to trimming and J lost 3 bases; unmatched junction nucleotides: 3. CDR3 sequence: CASSHGTGGGYEQYF. In nucleotides, the CDR3 is TGTGCCAGCAGCCACGGGACAGGGGGCGGCTACGAGCAGTACTTC.

V is TRBV20-1 and J is TRBJ2-1; 12 positions match TRBD2. CDR1 and CDR2 (germline): DFQATT, SNEGSKA (reference sequence). The CDR3 loop spans 15 amino acids. J lost 6 bases, V lost 6 bases, and 9 bases had no gene match. The CDR3 here is CSAGTLAGGPNEQFF. The DNA of the CDR3 is TGCAGTGCGGGGACACTAGCGGGGGGCCCCAATGAGCAGTTCTTC.

In DNA, the CDR3 is TGTGCCAGCAGCCTAGAACCCGGGACAGGGTATCATGAGCAGTTCTTC. Residues: CASSLEPGTGYHEQFF. This sequence joins TRBV6-1 and TRBJ2-1; 9 bases fit TRBD1. The CDR3 is 16 amino acids. The V segment lost 6 bases and the J segment 8 bases; nucleotides outside the gene matches: 14. CDR1 and CDR2 (germline): MNHNS, SASEGT.

This clonotype was counted a few times. The CDR3 spells CATSPVDGYTF. In DNA form, the CDR3 reads TGTGCCACCAGCCCAGTTGACGGCTACACCTTC. This sequence joins TRBV15 and TRBJ1-2; no reliable D call. Looked up from germline, CDR1 is LNHNV and CDR2 is YYDKDF (reference sequence). V gave up 5 bases and J gave up 8 bases, with 9 bases separating them. The CDR3 totals 11 residues. Looking up the rest from reference TRBV15 and TRBJ1-2 gives the full variable domain: DAMVIQNPRYQVTQFGKPVTLSCSQTLNHNVMYWYQQKSSQAPKLLFHYYDKDFNNEADTPDNFQSRRPNTSFCFLDIRSPGLGDTAMYLCATSPVDGYTFGSGTRLTVV.

The V and J genes are TRBV11-2 and TRBJ2-7, with D maybe TRBD2 (5 bases). Germline V CDR1 and CDR2: SGHAT, FQNNGV. This CDR3 contains 18 residues. V was trimmed by 1 base and J by 1 base, leaving 20 bases between them. CDR3 nucleotides: TGTGCCAGCAGCTTAGGCCACGGCGGCGGACTTACTTCCTACGAGCAGTACTTC. Translated: CASSLGHGGGLTSYEQYF. Filled out from reference TRBV11-2 and TRBJ2-7, the complete variable domain reads EAGVAQSPRYKIIEKRQSVAFWCNPISGHATLYWYQQILGQGPKLLIQFQNNGVVDDSQLPKDRFSAERLKGVDSTLKIQPAKLEDSAVYLCASSLGHGGGLTSYEQYFGPGTRLTVT.

This rearrangement joins TRBV12-3 or TRBV12-4 to TRBJ2-1; TRBD1 matches 9 bases. The V and J ends lost 4 bases and 6 bases, in that order; junction bases with no gene match: 7. The CDR3 has 15 amino acids. CDR3 sequence reads: CASSSWDRVSNEQFF. CDR3 nucleotide sequence: TGTGCCAGCAGTTCATGGGACAGGGTTTCCAATGAGCAGTTCTTC.

CDR3 amino acids: CASSLYYRGGQETQYF. DNA for the CDR3: TGTGCCAGCAGTCTCTATTACCGCGGGGGCCAAGAGACCCAGTACTTC. V usage is TRBV6-1 and J usage is TRBJ2-5; 7 nucleotides line up with TRBD2. CDR1 MNHNS and CDR2 SASEGT come from the germline V gene. CDR3 size: 16 residues. V shed 5 bases, J shed 1 base, and the junction held 10 bases outside the gene matches.

V usage is TRBV28 and J usage is TRBJ2-7, with a tentative D call TRBD1 (5 bases). The CDR3 length is 14 residues. Germline V lookup: CDR1 MDHEN, CDR2 SYDVKM. V shed 6 bases and J shed 3 bases, with 15 bases lying between them. This chain's CDR3 is CASSPILQGYEQYF. CDR3 DNA: TGTGCCAGCAGCCCTATTCTCCAGGGCTACGAGCAGTACTTC.

V and J are TRBV7-3 and TRBJ2-7, with D possibly being TRBD1 or TRBD2 (6 bases each). The CDR3 runs to 15 residues. CDR1 is SGHTA, CDR2 FQGTGA, per germline. V lost 2 bases and J lost 6, with 17 bases in between. DNA for the CDR3: TGTGCCAGCAGCTTAGGTCTGGGGGGCTTTGGCGAGCAGTACTTC. Translated, it gives CASSLGLGGFGEQYF.

The chain carries TRBV2 and TRBJ2-3; the match to TRBD2 covers 9 bases. The germline V gene encodes CDR1 SNHLY and CDR2 FYNNEI. The CDR3 contains 15 residues. V shed 8 bases and J 0 bases; nucleotides not matched to a gene: 6. The CDR3 protein is CASPLGTSSTDTQYF. Written as DNA, the CDR3 is TGTGCCAGCCCACTTGGGACTAGCAGCACAGATACGCAGTATTTT. Looking up the rest from reference TRBV2 and TRBJ2-3 gives the full variable domain: EPEVTQTPSHQVTQMGQEVILRCVPISNHLYFYWYRQILGQKVEFLVSFYNNEISEKSEIFDDQFSVERPDGSNFTLKIRSTKLEDSAMYFCASPLGTSSTDTQYFGPGTRLTVL.

This clonotype was detected only a few times. The chain couples TRBV20-1 to TRBJ2-4, with D perhaps TRBD1 (6 bases). The germline gives CDR1 DFQATT, CDR2 SNEGSKA (reference sequence). The CDR3 sequence is 11 residues long. V was pared by 4 bases and J by 7 bases, with 8 bases between. CDR3: CSAKGDNIQYF. In DNA form, the CDR3 reads TGCAGTGCTAAGGGGGATAACATTCAGTACTTC.

This clonotype was observed a few times. The chain joins TRBV3-1 to TRBJ2-7, with TRBD1 as a possible D gene (6 bases). Trimming took off 7 bases at V and 5 bases at J, with 15 bases between the two ends. The CDR3 covers 13 residues. Germline CDR1 reads LGHDT; CDR2 reads YNNKEL (reference sequence). The CDR3 DNA reads as TGTGCCAGCAAAGAAGGGGGAAGGGACGAGCAGTACTTC. Residues: CASKEGGRDEQYF.

A few counts support this clonotype. V usage is TRBV2 and J usage is TRBJ2-3; 10 bases are a match to TRBD2. The germline gives CDR1 SNHLY, CDR2 FYNNEI. The CDR3 sequence is 15 residues long. J lost 3 bases, V lost 3 bases, and 3 bases had no gene match. The CDR3 coding sequence is TGTGCCAGCAGTGAGAGCGGGGGGGCAACAGATACGCAGTATTTT. Amino acids: CASSESGGATDTQYF.